This T cell receptor (beta chain) appears in the sequencing data of a study of blood T cell repertoires in COVID-19. Study in general: Sources were T cells, B-cell-depleted T cells, or PBMCs; the material itself was cDNA or gDNA.

In the authors' workflow: Nucleated cell number was recorded as an estimate derived from reference gene primer amplification. Produced via immunoSEQ multiplex PCR; TCRdb's table is partial and in-frame only. V and J calls and clone size are those listed in that table; D and trimming were worked out from the DNA. The data contain approximately 350,000 clones, around 90% of them singletons. Germline CDR1 is MGHRA and CDR2 is YSYEKL. J gave up 4 bases and V 7 bases, and 4 bases lay outside the gene matches. The CDR3 has 14 amino acids. The chain carries TRBV4-1 and TRBJ1-2, with 12 bases lining up with TRBD1. This sequence was found in a man aged 40-50 years with acute or convalescent COVID-19. The sample consisted of peripheral blood. Here the CDR3 DNA reads TGCGCCAGCACCCGGGACAGGGGGCCCTATGGCTACACCTTC. Protein product: CASTRDRGPYGYTF.